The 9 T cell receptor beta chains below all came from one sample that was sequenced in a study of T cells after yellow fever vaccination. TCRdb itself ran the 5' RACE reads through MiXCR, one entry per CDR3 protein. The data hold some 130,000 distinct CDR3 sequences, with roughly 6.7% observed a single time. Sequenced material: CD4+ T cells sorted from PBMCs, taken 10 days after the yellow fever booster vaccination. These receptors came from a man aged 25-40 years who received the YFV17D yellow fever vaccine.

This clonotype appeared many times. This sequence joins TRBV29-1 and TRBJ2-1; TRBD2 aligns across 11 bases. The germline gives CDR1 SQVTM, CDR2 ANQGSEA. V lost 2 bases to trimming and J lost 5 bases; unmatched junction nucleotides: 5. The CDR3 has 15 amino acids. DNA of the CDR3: TGCAGCGTTGAAATCTCTAGCGGGAGGAACAATGAGCAGTTCTTC. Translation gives CSVEISSGRNNEQFF.

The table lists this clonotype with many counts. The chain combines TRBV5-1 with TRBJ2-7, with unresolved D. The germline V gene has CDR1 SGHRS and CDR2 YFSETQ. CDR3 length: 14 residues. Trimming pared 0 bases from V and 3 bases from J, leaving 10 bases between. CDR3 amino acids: CASSLEGRDYEQYF. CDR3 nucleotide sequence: TGCGCCAGCAGCTTGGAAGGTCGAGACTACGAGCAGTACTTC.

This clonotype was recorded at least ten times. In DNA, the CDR3 is TGTGCCAGCAGGCTCGATTGGAGGGCCGCCACAGATACGCAGTATTTT. This encodes CASRLDWRAATDTQYF. The V gene is TRBV6-1, the J gene TRBJ2-3; possible D gene TRBD2, 6 bases. Germline V CDR1 and CDR2: MNHNS, SASEGT. Trimming took off 6 bases at V and 2 bases at J, with 18 bases between the two ends. There are 16 residues in the CDR3.

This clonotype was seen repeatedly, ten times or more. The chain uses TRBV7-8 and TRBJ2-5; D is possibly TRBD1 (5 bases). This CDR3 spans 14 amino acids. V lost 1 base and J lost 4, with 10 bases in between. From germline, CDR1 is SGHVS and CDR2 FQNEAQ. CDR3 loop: CASSLGGRAETQYF. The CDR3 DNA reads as TGTGCCAGCAGCTTAGGCGGCAGGGCAGAGACCCAGTACTTC.

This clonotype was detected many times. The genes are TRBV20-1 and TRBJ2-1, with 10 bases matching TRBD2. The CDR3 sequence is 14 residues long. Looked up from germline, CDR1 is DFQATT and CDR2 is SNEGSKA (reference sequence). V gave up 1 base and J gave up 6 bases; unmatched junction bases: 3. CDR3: CSARVSGRSNEQFF. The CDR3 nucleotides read TGCAGTGCTAGAGTTAGCGGGAGGAGCAATGAGCAGTTCTTC.

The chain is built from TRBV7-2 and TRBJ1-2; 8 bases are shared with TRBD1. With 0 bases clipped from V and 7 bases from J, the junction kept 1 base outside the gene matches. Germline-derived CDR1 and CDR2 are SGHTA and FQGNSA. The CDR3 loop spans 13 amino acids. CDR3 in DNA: TGTGCCAGCAGCTTAGCGACAGGGGCTGGCTACACCTTC. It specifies CASSLATGAGYTF.

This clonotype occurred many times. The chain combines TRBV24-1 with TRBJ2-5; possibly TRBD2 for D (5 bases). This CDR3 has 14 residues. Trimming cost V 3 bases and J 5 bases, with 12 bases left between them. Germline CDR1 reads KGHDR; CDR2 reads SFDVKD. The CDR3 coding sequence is TGTGCCACCAGTGATCCCGGGATGGGGGAGACCCAGTACTTC. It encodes CATSDPGMGETQYF.

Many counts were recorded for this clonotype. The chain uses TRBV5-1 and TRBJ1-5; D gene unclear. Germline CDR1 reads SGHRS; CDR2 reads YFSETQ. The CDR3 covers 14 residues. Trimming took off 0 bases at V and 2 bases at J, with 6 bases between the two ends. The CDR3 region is CASSLEAGNQPQHF. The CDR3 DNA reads TGCGCCAGCAGCTTGGAAGCAGGCAATCAGCCCCAGCATTTT.

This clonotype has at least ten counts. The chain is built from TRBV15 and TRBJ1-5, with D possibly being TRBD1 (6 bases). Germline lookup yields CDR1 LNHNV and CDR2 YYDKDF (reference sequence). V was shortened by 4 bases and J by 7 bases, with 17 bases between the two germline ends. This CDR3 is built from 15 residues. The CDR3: CATSKDRLGGQPQHF. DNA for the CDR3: TGTGCCACCAGCAAAGACAGGTTAGGGGGACAGCCCCAGCATTTT.